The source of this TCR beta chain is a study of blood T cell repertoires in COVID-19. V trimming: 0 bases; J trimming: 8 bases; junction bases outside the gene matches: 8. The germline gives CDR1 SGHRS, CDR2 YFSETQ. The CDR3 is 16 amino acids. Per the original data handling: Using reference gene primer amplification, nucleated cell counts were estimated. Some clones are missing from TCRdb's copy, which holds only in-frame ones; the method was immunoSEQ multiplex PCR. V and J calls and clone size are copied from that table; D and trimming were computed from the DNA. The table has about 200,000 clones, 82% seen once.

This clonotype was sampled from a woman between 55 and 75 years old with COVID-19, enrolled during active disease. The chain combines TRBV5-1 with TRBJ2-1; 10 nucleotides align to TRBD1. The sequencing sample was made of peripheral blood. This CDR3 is CASSLVGTDRGDEQFF. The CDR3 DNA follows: TGCGCCAGCAGCTTGGTGGGCACGGACAGGGGGGATGAGCAGTTCTTC.